These T cell receptor beta chains were read from a single sample in a study of blood T cell repertoires in COVID-19. Only in-frame clones appear in the TCRdb table, and some are missing; sequencing was by immunoSEQ multiplex PCR. The sample has roughly 130,000 clones, about 88% seen once. The sample was peripheral blood. Receptors originate from a human donor with COVID-19, enrolled during active disease. The donor label of this sample is uncertain. Each CDR3 is given with its conserved first and last residue. D genes are given only for firm matches. Not all rows give a size; the values are once, few, many and, for expanded clones, a class.

v_call: TRBV4-1; j_call: TRBJ2-3; cdr3_length: 15; clone_size: .; d_call: .; cdr3_nt: TGCGCCAGCAGCCAAGGCCTAGCGAGGTCCGATACGCAGTATTTT; cdr3_aa: CASSQGLARSDTQYF
v_call: TRBV29-1; j_call: TRBJ2-5; cdr3_length: 13; clone_size: .; d_call: .; cdr3_nt: TGCAGCGTAGCAAGAGGGAGGCAAGAGACCCAGTACTTC; cdr3_aa: CSVARGRQETQYF
v_call: TRBV19; j_call: TRBJ1-1; cdr3_length: 15; clone_size: .; d_call: .; cdr3_nt: TGTGCCAGTAGCCGCACTGGGGGGGCTAGCACTGAAGCTTTCTTT; cdr3_aa: CASSRTGGASTEAFF
v_call: TRBV3-1/TRBV3-2; j_call: TRBJ2-7; cdr3_length: 15; clone_size: once; d_call: .; cdr3_nt: TGTGCCAGCAGCCAAGAGCCAGCGGAGACCTACGAGCAGTACTTC; cdr3_aa: CASSQEPAETYEQYF
v_call: TRBV19; j_call: TRBJ2-7; cdr3_length: 16; clone_size: .; d_call: .; cdr3_nt: TGTGCCAGTAGTGGGCCGAGGGTGGGGAGCTCCTACGAGCAGTACTTC; cdr3_aa: CASSGPRVGSSYEQYF
v_call: TRBV10-3; j_call: TRBJ1-3; cdr3_length: 14; clone_size: .; d_call: TRBD1; cdr3_nt: TGTGCCATCAGTGCGCCAGGGGGAGGAAACACCATATATTTT; cdr3_aa: CAISAPGGGNTIYF
v_call: TRBV12-3/TRBV12-4; j_call: TRBJ1-5; cdr3_length: 12; clone_size: .; d_call: .; cdr3_nt: TGTGCCAGCAGTATCCGGGGTCAGCCCCAGCATTTT; cdr3_aa: CASSIRGQPQHF
v_call: TRBV7-2; j_call: TRBJ2-6; cdr3_length: 13; clone_size: .; d_call: .; cdr3_nt: TGTGCCAGCAGCTTCCCGGGGGCCAACGTCCTGACTTTC; cdr3_aa: CASSFPGANVLTF
v_call: TRBV10-3; j_call: TRBJ1-5; cdr3_length: 14; clone_size: .; d_call: .; cdr3_nt: TGTGCCATCAGTGCAAGGACAGCTGATCAGCCCCAGCATTTT; cdr3_aa: CAISARTADQPQHF
v_call: TRBV19; j_call: TRBJ2-5; cdr3_length: 14; clone_size: .; d_call: TRBD1; cdr3_nt: TGTGCCAGTAGTACCGGGACAGTTTTCGAGACCCAGTACTTC; cdr3_aa: CASSTGTVFETQYF
v_call: TRBV10-2; j_call: TRBJ2-6; cdr3_length: 14; clone_size: once; d_call: .; cdr3_nt: TGCGCCAGCGGGCCCGGCGCTGGGGCCAACGTCCTGACTTTC; cdr3_aa: CASGPGAGANVLTF
v_call: TRBV9; j_call: TRBJ2-1; cdr3_length: 16; clone_size: .; d_call: TRBD2; cdr3_nt: TGTGCCAGCAGCGTTCCCAAGACTAGCGGAGGCGAAGAGCAGTTCTTC; cdr3_aa: CASSVPKTSGGEEQFF
v_call: TRBV3-1/TRBV3-2; j_call: TRBJ1-4; cdr3_length: 15; clone_size: few; d_call: .; cdr3_nt: TGTGCCAGCAGCCCAACAGGTGCAACTAATGAAAAACTGTTTTTT; cdr3_aa: CASSPTGATNEKLFF
v_call: TRBV3-1/TRBV3-2; j_call: TRBJ1-2; cdr3_length: 14; clone_size: .; d_call: TRBD1; cdr3_nt: TGTGCCAGCAGCCTCCGGACAGGGGGTTATGGCTACACCTTC; cdr3_aa: CASSLRTGGYGYTF
v_call: TRBV27; j_call: TRBJ1-2; cdr3_length: 13; clone_size: .; d_call: .; cdr3_nt: TGTGCCAGCAGTTTGGCTGCCGGGTATGGCTACACCTTC; cdr3_aa: CASSLAAGYGYTF
v_call: TRBV3-1/TRBV3-2; j_call: TRBJ2-1; cdr3_length: 18; clone_size: .; d_call: TRBD2; cdr3_nt: TGTGCCAGCAGTTCGTCCCTCGGGCTTGGCGGGGGGGCAAATGAGCAGTTCTTC; cdr3_aa: CASSSSLGLGGGANEQFF
v_call: TRBV7-7; j_call: TRBJ2-5; cdr3_length: 13; clone_size: .; d_call: .; cdr3_nt: TGTGCCAGCAGTACGACAGACCAAGAGACCCAGTACTTC; cdr3_aa: CASSTTDQETQYF
v_call: TRBV6-5; j_call: TRBJ1-2; cdr3_length: 14; clone_size: .; d_call: .; cdr3_nt: TGTGCCAGCACCCTAGGGGGACACGCCTATGGCTACACCTTC; cdr3_aa: CASTLGGHAYGYTF